This TCR beta chain comes out of a study of cytomegalovirus exposure and HLA in healthy donors. Findings and caveats of the study: In an earlier analysis, about 90% or about 30%: the productive usage of most TCR beta V segments.

CDR1 and CDR2 from the germline V gene are MDHEN and SYDVKM. The CDR3 runs to 11 residues. The PCR used 60 Vbeta and 13 Jbeta primers. Generated by immunoSEQ multiplex PCR, the TCRdb table keeps only in-frame clones and is missing some. The data contain some 180,000 clones, 77% of them singletons. Details on this clone: As yet, its antigen is unknown.

The genes are TRBV28 and TRBJ1-2, with D possibly matching TRBD1 (5 bases). Sequenced input: PBMCs. The origin of this receptor is a woman aged 60-75 years in good health and CMV-seropositive. The CDR3 loop reads CASGPTYGYTF. The CDR3 DNA is TGTGCTTCAGGGCCTACCTATGGCTACACCTTC.